This T cell receptor (beta chain) was captured by sequencing in a study of cytomegalovirus exposure and HLA in healthy donors. Points from the study as a whole: There were 164 TCR beta chains listed as cytomegalovirus-associated.

The V end lost 3 bases, the J end lost 4 bases, and 13 bases lay between the germline ends. This CDR3 spans 15 amino acids. Per the germline V gene, CDR1 is SEHNR and CDR2 is FQNEAQ (reference sequence). The PCR contained 60 Vbeta and 13 Jbeta primers. Clones were read by immunoSEQ multiplex PCR, and TCRdb kept only the in-frame ones, dropping some. Here the sample spans 250,000 or so clones, approximately 81% being singletons. With respect to this clone: Its antigen is as yet unknown.

This sequence joins TRBV7-9 and TRBJ2-1; D remains ambiguous. This TCR came from a human donor in good health. The sample was PBMCs. The CDR3 DNA is TGTGCCAGCAGCTTGGGCTCCCCAGTGTACAATGAGCAGTTCTTC. It is translated as CASSLGSPVYNEQFF.